This TCR beta chain stems from a study of regulatory T cells in long-lasting Graves disease. Researchers made TCR beta libraries by using iRepertoire HTBI primers and running Arm-PCR on CDR3 regions. Per the study methods: Across the samples, identification revealed roughly 56 TRBV and about 15 TRBJ segments. TCRdb reanalysed the multiplex PCR reads using MiXCR and keeps one entry per CDR3 protein. It is TCRdb's table, rather than the study itself, that gives the V and J calls and clone size. The sample consists of 450,000 to 700,000 distinct CDR3 sequences, around an eighth of them appearing once. CDR3 length equals 14 residues. Germline V gene sequence: CDR1 MGHDK, CDR2 SYGVNS. The trim removed 6 bases at V and 9 bases at J, leaving 8 bases unmatched. To note about this clonotype: Its target is unknown.

The time point is: newly diagnosed GD, antithyroid drugs for less than 3 months. PBMC-derived RNA was used for the TCR library. Regarding the study as a whole: Under persistent disease, TRBV28, TRBJ1-2 and TRBJ2-5 were used preferentially. Persistent patients had more shared public clonotypes (about 2,800) than new patients (about 900).

These same records also appear under a second study, on T cells in Graves' hyperthyroidism and ophthalmopathy. From that study: Newly diagnosed hyperthyroidism, duration under 2 months, in patients aged 18 to 65.

The chain is built from TRBV25-1 and TRBJ1-6; 7 nucleotides align to TRBD1. Sample: peripheral blood mononuclear cells (PBMCs), taken at new diagnosis, from a patient treated with antithyroid drugs. The origin of this receptor is a man between 25 and 39 years old with Graves disease. CDR3 region: CASRRGPLSSPLHF. CDR3 DNA: TGTGCCAGCAGGAGGGGGCCATTAAGTTCACCCCTCCACTTT.